This passage covers 30 T cell receptor beta chains from one sample sequenced in a study of cytomegalovirus exposure and HLA in healthy donors. Sequencing used immunoSEQ multiplex PCR; TCRdb keeps in-frame clones, though not all of them. Among roughly 150,000 clones listed, 85% to 90% were seen once. Sequencing was carried out using PBMCs. These receptors came from a woman between 18 and 29 years old in good health and CMV-seropositive.

CDR3 loop: CATLGGTEAFF. CDR3 bases: TGTGCCACCTTGGGGGGAACTGAAGCTTTCTTT. The chain joins TRBV6-5 to TRBJ1-1; maybe TRBD1 (5 bases). The CDR3 runs to 11 residues. V lost 10 bases and J lost 5, with 11 bases in between. The germline CDR1 and CDR2 sequences are MNHEY and SVGAGI.

The chain joins TRBV5-4 to TRBJ2-5, with 11 nucleotides matching TRBD1. This CDR3 is built from 17 residues. From germline, CDR1 is SGHNT and CDR2 YYREEE (reference sequence). Unmatched junction bases numbered 6, after V lost 0 bases and J lost 2 bases. The CDR3 DNA sequence: TGTGCCAGCAGCTTGGACCCGGGACAGGGGGTTCAAGAGACCCAGTACTTC. Its translation: CASSLDPGQGVQETQYF.

The CDR3 loop is CASRGLAGDLYEQYF. CDR3 DNA: TGTGCCAGCAGAGGACTAGCGGGAGATCTCTACGAGCAGTACTTC. The rearrangement links TRBV6-1 to TRBJ2-7; 13 bases agree with TRBD2. Germline CDR1 MNHNS, CDR2 SASEGT. V was pared by 6 bases and J by 3 bases, with 5 bases of the junction left unmatched. This CDR3 contains 15 residues.

The chain has TRBV29-1 and TRBJ2-1; D remains unclear. Germline V gives CDR1 SQVTM, CDR2 ANQGSEA. CDR3 length equals 14 residues. V lost 1 base and J lost 3, with 10 bases in between. CDR3: CSVEGERDYNEQFF. CDR3 in DNA: TGCAGCGTTGAAGGAGAAAGAGACTACAATGAGCAGTTCTTC.

CDR3 nucleotide sequence: TGTGCCAGCAGCACCAGACAGGGAAACACCGGGGAGCTGTTTTTT. Translation: CASSTRQGNTGELFF. V and J are TRBV7-8 and TRBJ2-2, with 7 bases aligning to TRBD1. V lost 5 bases and J lost 2; bases outside the gene matches: 5. The V gene's germline CDR1 is SGHVS and CDR2 FQNEAQ. CDR3 length equals 15 residues.

This chain links TRBV25-1 with TRBJ2-3, with D perhaps TRBD1 (6 bases). The CDR3 totals 16 residues. The germline V and J ends were trimmed by 1 base and 3 bases, with 14 bases remaining between them. From germline, CDR1 is MGHDK and CDR2 SYGVNS. CDR3 nucleotide sequence: TGTGCCAGCAGTGAATCGGCAGGGGCTGGTACAGATACGCAGTATTTT. Its protein product is CASSESAGAGTDTQYF.

The J gene is TRBJ1-1, the V gene TRBV6-5; unclear D gene. Germline lookup yields CDR1 MNHEY and CDR2 SVGAGI. The length of the CDR3 is 11 residues. V was shortened by 5 bases and J by 2 bases, with 3 bases between the two germline ends. As DNA, the CDR3 is TGTGCCAGCAGTACAAACACTGAAGCTTTCTTT. This gives the protein CASSTNTEAFF.

This chain joins TRBV7-2 and TRBJ2-7; TRBD2 aligns across 10 bases. The V gene's germline CDR1 is SGHTA and CDR2 FQGNSA. J was trimmed by 5 bases and V by 7 bases; bases with no gene match: 17. The CDR3 extends over 17 amino acids. CDR3 sequence: CASTPWASGSNLDEQYF. The CDR3 nucleotides read TGTGCCAGCACCCCGTGGGCTAGCGGGAGTAATCTTGACGAGCAGTACTTC.

The chain employs TRBV4-3 and TRBJ1-3; D might be TRBD1 (6 bases). The germline V gene encodes CDR1 LGHNA and CDR2 YSLEER. The CDR3 loop spans 14 amino acids. The V and J ends lost 2 bases and 4 bases respectively, with 9 bases between them. CDR3 protein: CASSQYRDGNTIYF. The DNA for the CDR3 is TGCGCCAGCAGCCAATACAGGGACGGAAACACCATATATTTT.

Only one count was recorded for this clone. V is TRBV5-8 and J is TRBJ1-5, with D tentatively TRBD1 (6 bases). This CDR3 comprises 15 residues. The germline CDR1 and CDR2 sequences are SGHTS and YDEGEE. The V gene lost 3 bases and the J gene lost 0 bases, with 10 bases spanning the gap. The CDR3 DNA sequence: TGTGCCAGCAGCTACAGGGACTATAGCAATCAGCCCCAGCATTTT. This translates into CASSYRDYSNQPQHF.

The chain recombines TRBV28 with TRBJ1-2, with D unclear. This CDR3 region has 13 residues. With 7 bases removed from V and 6 bases from J, the gap between germline ends came to 15 bases. Germline V gene data show CDR1 as MDHEN and CDR2 as SYDVKM. CDR3 amino acids: CASTTGRWNGYTF. For the CDR3, the DNA is TGTGCCAGCACGACCGGCAGGTGGAATGGCTACACCTTC.

This chain links TRBV12-5 with TRBJ2-3; 11 nucleotides line up with TRBD1. CDR1 is LGHNT, CDR2 FRNRAP, per germline. The CDR3 has 15 amino acids. Trimming cost V 6 bases and J 2 bases; bases outside gene matches: 4. The CDR3 here is CASGLGQGDTDTQYF. The CDR3 DNA sequence: TGTGCTAGTGGCCTGGGACAGGGGGACACAGATACGCAGTATTTT. Based on the CDR3 plus reference TRBV12-5 and TRBJ2-3, the full variable domain is DARVTQTPRHKVTEMGQEVTMRCQPILGHNTVFWYRQTMMQGLELLAYFRNRAPLDDSGMPKDRFSAEMPDATLATLKIQPSEPRDSAVYFCASGLGQGDTDTQYFGPGTRLTVL.

The rearrangement joins TRBV2 to TRBJ2-2; weak D call: TRBD2 (5 bases). The germline V gene encodes CDR1 SNHLY and CDR2 FYNNEI. The CDR3 runs 14 residues. The germline V and J ends were trimmed by 8 bases and 7 bases, with 17 bases remaining between them. CDR3 sequence reads: CASSPQRLSGELFF. The DNA of the CDR3 is TGTGCCAGCTCCCCCCAGAGACTAAGCGGGGAGCTGTTTTTT.

The gene calls are TRBV28 and TRBJ1-5; 8 bases match TRBD1. CDR3 size: 15 residues. V was clipped by 5 bases and J by 7 bases; unmatched bases: 10. From germline, CDR1 is MDHEN and CDR2 SYDVKM. CDR3 residues: CASSPWTGQEQPQHF. DNA for the CDR3: TGTGCCAGCAGTCCCTGGACAGGGCAGGAACAGCCCCAGCATTTT. The full variable domain, with the rest looked up from reference TRBV28 and TRBJ1-5, is DVKVTQSSRYLVKRTGEKVFLECVQDMDHENMFWYRQDPGLGLRLIYFSYDVKMKEKGDIPEGYSVSREKKERFSLILESASTNQTSMYLCASSPWTGQEQPQHFGDGTRLSIL.

The rearrangement joins TRBV19 to TRBJ1-1; no definite D call. The CDR3 sequence is 13 residues long. Trimming shortened V by 7 bases and J by 0 bases, and 9 bases separated the two germline ends. Germline V gene data show CDR1 as LNHDA and CDR2 as SQIVND (reference sequence). This chain's CDR3 is CASTDPMNTEAFF. The DNA for the CDR3 is TGTGCCAGTACAGATCCGATGAACACTGAAGCTTTCTTT.

This chain uses TRBV5-6 with TRBJ1-2, with D possibly matching TRBD1 (5 bases). The germline gives CDR1 SGHDT, CDR2 YYEEEE. Trimming removed 2 bases at V and 5 bases at J, with 13 bases between. This CDR3 is 14 amino acids long. The CDR3 is CASSFGGILYGYTF. DNA of the CDR3: TGTGCCAGCAGCTTCGGGGGGATCCTTTATGGCTACACCTTC.

The chain uses TRBV5-1 and TRBJ2-3; 7 bases map to TRBD2. Germline trimming cut 4 bases from V and 2 bases from J; bases unmatched to any gene: 13. CDR1 is SGHRS and CDR2 is YFSETQ in the germline V gene. This CDR3 has 17 amino acids. The CDR3 protein is CASSNYREAGITDTQYF. The CDR3 DNA reads as TGCGCCAGCAGCAACTATAGGGAAGCGGGAATCACAGATACGCAGTATTTT.

The chain has TRBV27 and TRBJ2-7; D may be TRBD2 (6 bases). V dropped 6 bases and J dropped 0 bases, with 18 bases sitting between them. The germline V gene has CDR1 MNHEY and CDR2 SMNVEV (reference sequence). The CDR3 runs 16 residues. This CDR3 is CASSPGAGTLSYEQYF. The DNA of the CDR3 is TGTGCCAGCAGCCCCGGGGCCGGGACTCTCTCCTACGAGCAGTACTTC.

DNA of the CDR3: TGCGCCAGCAGCCAACCCCGCAGGCAGGGGGGCAAAAACATTCAGTACTTC. Protein sequence: CASSQPRRQGGKNIQYF. The chain has TRBV4-1 and TRBJ2-4; a possible D gene is TRBD1 (7 bases). The germline V and J ends were trimmed by 2 bases and 3 bases, with 17 bases remaining between them. This CDR3 contains 17 residues. CDR1 and CDR2 (germline): MGHRA, YSYEKL.

The gene calls are TRBV7-2 and TRBJ1-1, with TRBD1 identical over 7 bases. CDR1 SGHTA and CDR2 FQGNSA come from the germline V gene. This CDR3 spans 15 amino acids. Trimming removed 8 bases from V and 9 bases from J; junction bases left unmatched: 18. In DNA form, the CDR3 reads TGTGCCAGCGCAGGGGGGCGTATTCCGCTAAATAAAGCTTTCTTT. Translation gives CASAGGRIPLNKAFF.

This clone was seen a few times. V usage is TRBV7-9 and J usage is TRBJ2-7, with 9 nucleotides matching TRBD1. V was clipped by 5 bases and J by 7 bases; unmatched bases: 9. The CDR3 extends over 14 amino acids. CDR1 and CDR2 (germline): SEHNR, FQNEAQ (reference sequence). CDR3 loop: CASSKGQGLGEQYF. CDR3 bases: TGTGCCAGCAGCAAAGGACAGGGGTTGGGAGAGCAGTACTTC.

The chain carries TRBV14 and TRBJ1-5; 7 bases match TRBD1. Germline V gives CDR1 SGHDN, CDR2 FVKESK. This CDR3 contains 13 residues. J was trimmed by 6 bases and V by 6 bases; bases with no gene match: 5. CDR3 in amino acids: CASSLGQSQPQHF. In DNA form, the CDR3 reads TGTGCCAGCAGTTTGGGACAGAGTCAGCCCCAGCATTTT. Full variable domain (missing parts from reference TRBV14 and TRBJ1-5): EAGVTQFPSHSVIEKGQTVTLRCDPISGHDNLYWYRRVMGKEIKFLLHFVKESKQDESGMPNNRFLAERTGGTYSTLKVQPAELEDSGVYFCASSLGQSQPQHFGDGTRLSIL.

The chain uses TRBV5-6 and TRBJ2-7, with 9 bases aligning to TRBD1. Germline CDR1 reads SGHDT; CDR2 reads YYEEEE. The CDR3 length is 15 residues. The trim removed 1 base at V and 5 bases at J, leaving 7 bases unmatched. The CDR3 nucleotides are TGTGCCAGCAGCTTGACAGGGGGCGCGAAGGACGAGCAGTACTTC. It is translated as CASSLTGGAKDEQYF.

The chain has TRBV15 and TRBJ1-2; 7 bases fit TRBD1. The germline gives CDR1 LNHNV, CDR2 YYDKDF (reference sequence). CDR3 length: 18 amino acids. V dropped 1 base and J dropped 8; count of bases not matched to a gene: 19. CDR3 sequence (DNA): TGTGCCACCAGCAGAGGGAACACAGGGGCCCCATCTAGTAGGGGCTACACCTTC. Translating gives CATSRGNTGAPSSRGYTF.

The chain carries TRBV30 and TRBJ2-3, with unresolved D. Germline loops: CDR1 GTSNPN, CDR2 SVGIG (reference sequence). Between the trimmed V and J ends, which lost 4 bases and 0 bases, there was a span of 2 bases. The CDR3 totals 11 residues. The CDR3 is CAWTSTDTQYF. Written as DNA, the CDR3 is TGTGCCTGGACTAGCACAGATACGCAGTATTTT.

This rearrangement joins TRBV10-3 to TRBJ2-7, with 8 positions matching TRBD1. With V trimmed by 10 bases and J by 5 bases, 7 bases remained unmatched. Germline CDR1 ENHRY, CDR2 SYGVKD. The CDR3 sequence is 12 residues long. The DNA of the CDR3 is TGTGCCACCCTAATGACAGGGGACGAGCAGTACTTC. It is translated as CATLMTGDEQYF.

The rearrangement links TRBV28 to TRBJ2-7; D is unresolved. Germline V gene lookup returns CDR1 MDHEN and CDR2 SYDVKM. Trimming took off 8 bases at V and 3 bases at J, with 14 bases between the two ends. The CDR3 runs to 13 residues. CDR3 bases: TGTGCCAGCCTTCCCGGGTTGGGCTACGAGCAGTACTTC. Its translation: CASLPGLGYEQYF.

This clone was found a few times. This rearrangement joins TRBV28 to TRBJ1-1, with 8 bases fitting TRBD1. V lost 7 bases and J lost 4; bases outside the gene matches: 8. This CDR3 region has 14 residues. Germline CDR1 reads MDHEN; CDR2 reads SYDVKM. In nucleotides, the CDR3 is TGTGCCAGCATTCTGACAGGGGATCGCACTGAAGCTTTCTTT. It translates to CASILTGDRTEAFF.

The chain uses TRBV11-3 and TRBJ2-1, with TRBD2 identical over 9 bases. Trimming removed 1 base from V and 7 bases from J; junction bases left unmatched: 8. In germline, CDR1 is SGHNT, CDR2 YENEEA. CDR3 size: 16 residues. This chain's CDR3 is CASSLVPRAGGNEQFF. CDR3 in DNA: TGTGCCAGCAGCTTAGTCCCTAGGGCGGGGGGGAATGAGCAGTTCTTC.

The rearrangement uses TRBV7-2 and TRBJ2-7; the match to TRBD2 covers 13 bases. CDR1 SGHTA and CDR2 FQGNSA come from the germline V gene. V lost 3 bases to trimming and J lost 6 bases; unmatched junction nucleotides: 2. The CDR3 totals 14 residues. This CDR3 reads CASSLWTSGSEQYF. DNA of the CDR3: TGTGCCAGCAGCTTGTGGACTAGCGGGAGCGAGCAGTACTTC.